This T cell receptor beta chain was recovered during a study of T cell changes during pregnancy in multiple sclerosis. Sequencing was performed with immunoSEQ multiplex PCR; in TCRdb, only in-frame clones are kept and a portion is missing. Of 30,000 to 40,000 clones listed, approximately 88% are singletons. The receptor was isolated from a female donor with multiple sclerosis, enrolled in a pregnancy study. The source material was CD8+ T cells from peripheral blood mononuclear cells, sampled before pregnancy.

CDR3 protein: CASNTIRDSNPDTQYF. CDR3 DNA: TGTGCCAGCAATACAATCCGGGACTCGAATCCAGATACGCAGTATTTT. The chain has TRBV28 and TRBJ2-3, with D perhaps TRBD2 (6 bases). The CDR3 contains 16 residues. The V gene lost 7 bases and the J gene lost 4 bases, with 21 bases spanning the gap. In germline, CDR1 is MDHEN, CDR2 SYDVKM.